The 14 T cell receptor beta chains given below trace back to one sample, sequenced in a study of blood T cell repertoires in COVID-19. Assay used: immunoSEQ multiplex PCR; TCRdb lists only in-frame clones, some missing. This table has approximately 130,000 clones, roughly 85% appearing once. Material: peripheral blood. The receptors originated from a human donor in a cohort sampled during active COVID-19.

This chain links TRBV9 with TRBJ1-3; tentative D call: TRBD1 (5 bases). The CDR3 covers 15 residues. V was trimmed by 4 bases and J by 0 bases, leaving 11 bases between them. Germline loops: CDR1 SGDLS, CDR2 YYNGEE. CDR3 protein: CASSPGVLSGNTIYF. The CDR3 coding sequence is TGTGCCAGCAGCCCGGGGGTTCTCTCTGGAAACACCATATATTTT.

The table lists this clone with a count of one. This chain connects TRBV19 to TRBJ1-5, with a weak D call TRBD1 (5 bases). The CDR3 extends over 13 amino acids. The germline gives CDR1 LNHDA, CDR2 SQIVND (reference sequence). V lost 10 bases to trimming and J lost 2 bases, with 12 bases between them. This CDR3 reads CATGGSGNQPQHF. CDR3 nucleotide sequence: TGTGCCACCGGGGGATCGGGCAATCAGCCCCAGCATTTT.

This clone was counted a single time. This chain joins TRBV5-1 and TRBJ2-5, with 8 bases lining up with TRBD1. V dropped 4 bases and J dropped 1; count of bases not matched to a gene: 6. This CDR3 region has 15 residues. CDR1 is SGHRS and CDR2 is YFSETQ in the germline V gene. The CDR3 here is CASSAAGQGQETQYF. CDR3 nucleotide sequence: TGCGCCAGCAGCGCGGCCGGACAGGGCCAAGAGACCCAGTACTTC.

The CDR3 reads CASSLARGTDTQYF. DNA of the CDR3: TGTGCCAGCAGTTTGGCCCGGGGGACAGATACGCAGTATTTT. The chain is built from TRBV6-5 and TRBJ2-3, with a possible D match to TRBD2 (6 bases). The V end was cut by 4 bases, the J end by 3 bases, with 11 bases between. The length of the CDR3 is 14 residues. Germline V gene sequence: CDR1 MNHEY, CDR2 SVGAGI.

V usage is TRBV4-1 and J usage is TRBJ1-4; maybe TRBD1 (5 bases). Germline CDR1 reads MGHRA; CDR2 reads YSYEKL. The V end lost 4 bases, the J end lost 4 bases, and 10 bases lay between the germline ends. The CDR3 covers 14 residues. The CDR3 reads CASSPRQFNEKLFF. CDR3 coding DNA: TGCGCCAGCAGCCCCCGACAGTTTAATGAAAAACTGTTTTTT.

The chain couples TRBV11-2 to TRBJ2-1, with a weak D call TRBD2 (6 bases). Trimming shortened V by 4 bases and J by 5 bases, and 21 bases separated the two germline ends. The CDR3 runs 17 residues. Germline CDR1 and CDR2: SGHAT and FQNNGV. The CDR3: CASSSRVAALRNNEQFF. DNA for the CDR3: TGTGCCAGCAGCTCGCGCGTAGCGGCCCTTCGGAACAATGAGCAGTTCTTC.

This clone was picked up a small number of times. V gene TRBV5-6 combines with J gene TRBJ2-3, with TRBD2 matching over 7 bases. Per germline, CDR1 SGHDT and CDR2 YYEEEE. V was clipped by 4 bases and J by 2 bases; unmatched bases: 13. This CDR3 has 17 amino acids. The CDR3 nucleotides read TGTGCCAGCAGCGAATGGACTAGACCACACCTCACAGATACGCAGTATTTT. Protein sequence: CASSEWTRPHLTDTQYF.

The V and J genes are TRBV28 and TRBJ2-7, with a tentative D call TRBD1 (5 bases). V gave up 5 bases and J gave up 6 bases, with 17 bases separating them. CDR1 is MDHEN, CDR2 SYDVKM, per germline. The CDR3 is 14 residues long. In DNA, the CDR3 is TGTGCCAGCAGTGCCGCAGGGTTTTTGGGCGAGCAGTACGTC. Translation: CASSAAGFLGEQYV.

This clone came up a few times. Other DNA variants within this sample encode the same CDR3. This sequence joins TRBV30 and TRBJ2-5; TRBD1 aligns across 9 bases. This CDR3 is 13 amino acids long. The V and J ends lost 4 bases and 4 bases, in that order; junction bases with no gene match: 4. Germline CDR1 and CDR2: GTSNPN and SVGIG (reference sequence). CDR3 region: CAWKGQGGETQYF. DNA of the CDR3: TGTGCCTGGAAGGGACAGGGTGGAGAGACCCAGTACTTC.

The chain combines TRBV9 with TRBJ2-3, with 7 bases matching TRBD2. The CDR3 is 15 residues long. Germline V CDR1 and CDR2: SGDLS, YYNGEE. Trimming removed 4 bases from V and 2 bases from J; junction bases left unmatched: 7. The CDR3 region has the DNA TGTGCCAGCAGCCCCCGGCGGGAGCTCACAGATACGCAGTATTTT. Protein sequence: CASSPRRELTDTQYF.

DNA of the CDR3: TGTGCCAGTAGTCGGTCCTCCACTGAAGCTTTCTTT. Its translation is CASSRSSTEAFF. The J gene is TRBJ1-1, the V gene TRBV19; no definite D call. V dropped 5 bases and J dropped 4 bases, with 8 bases sitting between them. The CDR3 length is 12 residues. Germline CDR1 LNHDA, CDR2 SQIVND (reference sequence). Full variable domain (rest looked up from reference TRBV19 and TRBJ1-1): DGGITQSPKYLFRKEGQNVTLSCEQNLNHDAMYWYRQDPGQGLRLIYYSQIVNDFQKGDIAEGYSVSREKKESFPLTVTSAQKNPTAFYLCASSRSSTEAFFGQGTRLTVV.

V and J are TRBV4-1 and TRBJ2-7; 7 nucleotides align to TRBD2. V gave up 1 base and J gave up 4 bases; unmatched junction bases: 10. This CDR3 has 16 amino acids. The V gene's germline CDR1 is MGHRA and CDR2 YSYEKL. In DNA form, the CDR3 reads TGCGCCAGCAGCCAAGGGGTTACCGGGAGGTCGTACGAGCAGTACGTC. It codes for CASSQGVTGRSYEQYV.

The chain couples TRBV19 to TRBJ2-6, with TRBD2 as a possible D gene (5 bases). CDR1 LNHDA and CDR2 SQIVND come from the germline V gene (reference sequence). The V and J ends lost 7 bases and 2 bases respectively, with 12 bases between them. CDR3 length: 15 amino acids. The CDR3 protein is CASTKAEAGANVLTF. CDR3 DNA sequence: TGTGCCAGTACTAAAGCGGAGGCTGGGGCCAACGTCCTGACTTTC.

The rearrangement uses TRBV6-5 and TRBJ2-5; 7 positions match TRBD1. The V segment lost 7 bases and the J segment 4 bases; nucleotides outside the gene matches: 9. This CDR3 comprises 14 residues. From germline, CDR1 is MNHEY and CDR2 SVGAGI. CDR3 in DNA: TGTGCCAGCAACATACAGGGGAGCGGAGAGACCCAGTACTTC. Its protein is CASNIQGSGETQYF.